The rows below give T cell receptor beta chains drawn from one sample of a study of shared clonotypes between healthy human individuals. Some clones are missing from TCRdb's copy, which holds only in-frame ones; the method was immunoSEQ multiplex PCR. The sample has about 680,000 clones; less than 80% are singletons. Source material: memory CD4+ T cells sorted from blood. The receptors were sampled from a woman between 25 and 40 years old in good health. CDR3s include the opening cysteine and the closing phenylalanine or tryptophan. The order of the fields is D gene, clone size, J gene, V gene, CDR3 protein, CDR3 DNA. D genes are given only for firm matches. A clone size is listed for some rows: how often the clone was seen (once, few, many), or a class if it is expanded.

D: NA
size: NA
J: TRBJ2-1
V: TRBV6-1
CDR3: CASSGREFDEQFF
DNA: TGTGCCAGCAGTGGCCGGGAATTCGATGAGCAGTTCTTC

D: NA
size: NA
J: TRBJ2-7
V: TRBV7-8
CDR3: CASSLAGGTPSYEQYF
DNA: TGTGCCAGCAGCTTAGCTGGGGGGACACCCTCCTACGAGCAGTACTTC

D: NA
size: NA
J: TRBJ1-3
V: TRBV20-1
CDR3: CSAGPGNTIYF
DNA: TGCAGTGCTGGGCCCGGAAACACCATATATTTT

D: NA
size: NA
J: TRBJ2-7
V: TRBV19
CDR3: CASSNQGSSSYEQYF
DNA: TGTGCCAGTAGTAACCAGGGGTCAAGCTCCTACGAGCAGTACTTC

D: NA
size: NA
J: TRBJ2-7
V: TRBV5-6
CDR3: CASSGGPVGYEQYF
DNA: TGTGCCAGCAGCGGGGGCCCAGTGGGCTACGAGCAGTACTTC

D: NA
size: few
J: TRBJ2-7
V: TRBV6-5
CDR3: CASTRAGRSYEQYF
DNA: TGTGCCAGCACCCGGGCAGGACGCTCCTACGAGCAGTACTTC

D: TRBD1
size: many
J: TRBJ2-5
V: TRBV5-1
CDR3: CASRPPGQGQETQYF
DNA: TGCGCCAGCAGGCCTCCGGGACAGGGACAAGAGACCCAGTACTTC

D: NA
size: few
J: TRBJ1-5
V: TRBV30
CDR3: CAWSLRADQPQHF
DNA: TGTGCCTGGAGTTTGCGCGCCGATCAGCCCCAGCATTTT

D: NA
size: few
J: TRBJ1-1
V: TRBV29-1
CDR3: CSVELGTPVQAFF
DNA: TGCAGCGTTGAATTGGGGACACCGGTACAAGCTTTCTTT

D: NA
size: once
J: TRBJ2-7
V: TRBV6-1
CDR3: CASSHTGTGPYEQYF
DNA: TGTGCCAGCAGTCATACCGGGACCGGACCCTACGAGCAGTACTTC

D: NA
size: NA
J: TRBJ2-7
V: TRBV18
CDR3: CASSPNVVPGSYEQYF
DNA: TGTGCCAGCTCACCGAACGTAGTACCGGGAAGCTACGAGCAGTACTTC

D: TRBD2
size: NA
J: TRBJ2-1
V: TRBV19
CDR3: CASMGGGLAADNEQFF
DNA: TGTGCCAGTATGGGAGGGGGACTAGCGGCTGACAATGAGCAGTTCTTC

D: NA
size: NA
J: TRBJ1-5
V: TRBV19
CDR3: CASSSIWGAGNQPQHF
DNA: TGTGCCAGTAGTAGCATTTGGGGGGCGGGCAATCAGCCCCAGCATTTT

D: TRBD1
size: NA
J: TRBJ1-2
V: TRBV4-1
CDR3: CASSQETVGTGVGYTF
DNA: TGCGCCAGCAGCCAAGAGACCGTCGGGACAGGGGTTGGCTACACCTTC

D: NA
size: NA
J: TRBJ2-3
V: TRBV10-2
CDR3: CASSVGSGGDTQYF
DNA: TGCGCCAGCAGTGTTGGTAGCGGAGGGGATACGCAGTATTTT

D: TRBD1
size: NA
J: TRBJ1-1
V: TRBV6-5
CDR3: CASSSGQGDGQAFF
DNA: TGTGCCAGCAGCTCCGGACAGGGGGACGGTCAAGCTTTCTTT

D: NA
size: NA
J: TRBJ2-4
V: TRBV13
CDR3: CASSEFGVGKNIQYF
DNA: TGTGCCAGCTCAGAATTCGGGGTTGGCAAAAACATTCAGTACTTC

D: NA
size: once
J: TRBJ2-3
V: TRBV6-5
CDR3: CASRRDSTDTQYF
DNA: TGTGCCAGCAGACGGGACTCCACAGATACGCAGTATTTT

D: NA
size: few
J: TRBJ2-7
V: TRBV18
CDR3: CASSSTVGAEQYF
DNA: TGTGCCAGCTCATCCACGGTCGGGGCCGAGCAGTACTTC

D: NA
size: NA
J: TRBJ2-7
V: TRBV19
CDR3: CASTKPGHYEQYF
DNA: TGTGCCAGCACCAAACCGGGACACTACGAGCAGTACTTC

D: NA
size: NA
J: TRBJ2-7
V: TRBV6-5
CDR3: CASSYSSGGVYEQYF
DNA: TGTGCCAGCAGTTACTCAAGCGGAGGCGTCTACGAGCAGTACTTC

D: NA
size: NA
J: TRBJ1-4
V: TRBV28
CDR3: CASSSIIQGRFEKLFF
DNA: TGTGCCAGCAGTTCCATCATACAGGGCAGGTTTGAAAAACTGTTTTTT